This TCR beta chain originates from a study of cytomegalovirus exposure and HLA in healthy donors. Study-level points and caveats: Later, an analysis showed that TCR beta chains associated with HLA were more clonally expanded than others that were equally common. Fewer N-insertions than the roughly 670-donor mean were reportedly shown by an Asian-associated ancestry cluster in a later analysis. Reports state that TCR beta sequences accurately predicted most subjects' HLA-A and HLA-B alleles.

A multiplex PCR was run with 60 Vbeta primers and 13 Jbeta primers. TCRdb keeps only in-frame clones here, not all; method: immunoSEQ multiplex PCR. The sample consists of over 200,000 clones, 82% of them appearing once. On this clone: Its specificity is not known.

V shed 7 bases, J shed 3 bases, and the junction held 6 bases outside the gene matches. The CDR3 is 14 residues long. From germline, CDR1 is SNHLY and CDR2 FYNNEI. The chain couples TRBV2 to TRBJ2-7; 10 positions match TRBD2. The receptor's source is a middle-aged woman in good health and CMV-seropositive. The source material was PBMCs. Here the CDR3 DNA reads TGTGCCAGCAAGAAGACTAGCGGGTTCTACGAGCAGTACTTC. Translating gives CASKKTSGFYEQYF.